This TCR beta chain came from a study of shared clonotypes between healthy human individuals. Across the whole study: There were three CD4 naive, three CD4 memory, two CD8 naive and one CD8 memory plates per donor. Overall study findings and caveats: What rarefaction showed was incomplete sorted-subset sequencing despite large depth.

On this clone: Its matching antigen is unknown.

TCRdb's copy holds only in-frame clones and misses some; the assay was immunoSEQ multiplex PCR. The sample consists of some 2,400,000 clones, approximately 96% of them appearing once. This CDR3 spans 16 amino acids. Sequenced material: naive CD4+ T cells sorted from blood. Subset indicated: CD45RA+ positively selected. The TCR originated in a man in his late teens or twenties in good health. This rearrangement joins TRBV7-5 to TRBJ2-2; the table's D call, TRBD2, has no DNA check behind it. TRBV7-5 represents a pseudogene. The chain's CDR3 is CARSLVEIANTGELFF. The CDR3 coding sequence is TGTGCCAGAAGCTTAGTGGAGATCGCGAACACCGGGGAGCTGTTTTTT.